Below are 2 T cell receptor beta chains sequenced from a single sample in a study of post-analysis software for immune sequencing data (dated by TCRdb to the mid-2010s). These receptors have no identified antigens. What the research found in general, with its limitations: Roughly 5 TRBV segments, including TRBV5-6, TRBV5-1 and TRBV20-1, were significantly more frequent in patients than controls.

The library was produced with PCR. This sample was sequenced with an Illumina HiSeq 2500. To reduce PCR and sequencing biases, unique molecular identifiers were incorporated into the TCR beta cDNA libraries. Using fastp at Q25 and MiXCR, TCRdb reprocessed the public reads and kept productive beta chains. Duplicate CDR3 protein sequences are folded into a single record with the most common DNA and genes. The sample table lists around 500,000 distinct CDR3 sequences, under 40% of them with a count of one. Of the sample, 5% to 6% is held by the ten largest clones. Specimen: blood. The receptors stem from a girl between 2 and 17 years old with multiple sclerosis.

This sequence joins TRBV15 and TRBJ2-3; no reliable D call. V lost 5 bases to trimming and J lost 2 bases, with 11 bases between them. Germline lookup yields CDR1 LNHNV and CDR2 YYDKDF (reference sequence). The CDR3 is 14 amino acids. CDR3 sequence reads: CATSYDLFTDTQYF. CDR3 nucleotide sequence: TGTGCCACCAGCTATGACCTGTTCACAGATACGCAGTATTTT.

V gene TRBV20-1 combines with J gene TRBJ2-3, with 14 bases matching TRBD2. This CDR3 has 17 amino acids. From germline, CDR1 is DFQATT and CDR2 SNEGSKA (reference sequence). V lost 3 bases and J lost 2; bases outside the gene matches: 7. The CDR3 region has the DNA TGCAGTGCTAGTCCGGGACTAGCGGGGGCCCTCACAGATACGCAGTATTTT. Protein: CSASPGLAGALTDTQYF.